This T cell receptor (beta chain) comes out of a study of CD8+CD57+ T cells in acquired aplastic anemia. TCR beta VDJ combinations and CDR3 sequences were profiled from genomic DNA. A single record per CDR3 protein comes from TCRdb applying MiXCR to the reads. The sample has 200,000 to 250,000 distinct CDR3 sequences; roughly 35% are singletons. Germline-derived CDR1 and CDR2 are DFQATT and SNEGSKA (reference sequence). Trimming cost V 5 bases and J 3 bases; bases outside gene matches: 2. This CDR3 region has 12 residues. This chain joins TRBV20-1 and TRBJ2-3; 7 bases are a match to TRBD1. Sequencing input: sorted CD4+, CD8+, or CD8+CD57+ T cells (not recorded which) from PBMCs. This TCR was sampled from a human donor in good health, serving as a control. The CDR3 spells CSAEQGTDTQYF. The CDR3 coding sequence is TGCAGTGCTGAACAGGGGACAGATACGCAGTATTTT.